This entry lists 28 T cell receptor beta chains sequenced from one sample in a study of shared clonotypes between healthy human individuals. Sequencing used immunoSEQ multiplex PCR; TCRdb keeps in-frame clones, though not all of them. The sample contains a few hundred thousand clones, less than 98% of which appear only once. Sequencing input: naive CD4+ T cells sorted from blood. Subset here: CD45RA+ positively selected. The receptors here all came from a woman in her twenties or thirties in good health.

This chain uses TRBV28 with TRBJ2-3; 9 bases agree with TRBD1. V lost 5 bases and J lost 1; bases outside the gene matches: 4. This CDR3 has 15 residues. CDR1 and CDR2 (germline): MDHEN, SYDVKM. The CDR3 spells CASSTWTGGTDTQYF. In DNA, the CDR3 is TGTGCCAGCAGTACCTGGACAGGGGGCACAGATACGCAGTATTTT.

This chain links TRBV2 with TRBJ2-7, with 7 bases matching TRBD2. V gave up 7 bases and J gave up 4 bases; unmatched junction bases: 10. The CDR3 is 14 amino acids. Per the germline V gene, CDR1 is SNHLY and CDR2 is FYNNEI. The CDR3 region is CASILAGAGYEQYF. The DNA of the CDR3 is TGTGCCAGCATCCTGGCGGGAGCAGGTTACGAGCAGTACTTC.

The chain carries TRBV9 and TRBJ2-2; no clear D. The V gene lost 0 bases and the J gene lost 3 bases, with 3 bases spanning the gap. Germline CDR1 SGDLS, CDR2 YYNGEE. This CDR3 is built from 13 residues. CDR3 residues: CASSVAYTGELFF. CDR3 nucleotides: TGTGCCAGCAGCGTAGCGTACACCGGGGAGCTGTTTTTT.

This rearrangement joins TRBV28 to TRBJ2-5; TRBD2 aligns across 7 bases. Trimming at V came to 6 bases and at J to 7 bases, leaving 8 bases not matched to a gene. The CDR3 contains 13 residues. Germline V gives CDR1 MDHEN, CDR2 SYDVKM. The CDR3 protein is CASSQSGTGTQYF. The CDR3 region has the DNA TGTGCCAGCAGCCAAAGCGGGACCGGGACCCAGTACTTC.

The V and J genes are TRBV19 and TRBJ1-1; the match to TRBD1 covers 7 bases. Trimming removed 6 bases from V and 5 bases from J; junction bases left unmatched: 9. CDR1 and CDR2 from the germline V gene are LNHDA and SQIVND (reference sequence). The CDR3 runs to 14 residues. The CDR3 region is CASRGQRSRTEAFF. CDR3 sequence (DNA): TGTGCCAGTAGGGGACAGAGAAGTAGAACTGAAGCTTTCTTT.

The V call is TRBV11-2, the J call TRBJ1-2; D is ambiguous. There are 15 residues in the CDR3. Germline lookup yields CDR1 SGHAT and CDR2 FQNNGV. Trimming removed 0 bases from V and 2 bases from J, with 10 bases in between. CDR3 DNA: TGTGCCAGCAGCTTAGACGACATTAGAAACTATGGCTACACCTTC. Protein sequence: CASSLDDIRNYGYTF.

The V and J genes are TRBV9 and TRBJ2-1; 11 bases agree with TRBD2. Per germline, CDR1 SGDLS and CDR2 YYNGEE. The trim removed 4 bases at V and 3 bases at J, leaving 6 bases unmatched. This CDR3 has 16 amino acids. The CDR3 is CASSPLGTSGYNEQFF. The CDR3 bases are TGTGCCAGCAGCCCTCTAGGGACTAGCGGCTACAATGAGCAGTTCTTC.

The chain recombines TRBV5-8 with TRBJ1-5, with 12 nucleotides matching TRBD1. Looked up from germline, CDR1 is SGHTS and CDR2 is YDEGEE. The CDR3 loop spans 18 amino acids. Trimming at V came to 4 bases and at J to 7 bases, leaving 15 bases not matched to a gene. The CDR3 bases are TGTGCCAGCAGCCCGAAACCGAGGGGACAGGGGGCTTGGCAGCCCCAGCATTTT. Translated, it gives CASSPKPRGQGAWQPQHF.

The genes are TRBV6-6 and TRBJ2-5, with TRBD2 identical over 12 bases. The closer fit of TRBJ2-7 to the DNA end suggests the J call may be wrong. The CDR3 is 14 amino acids. Germline lookup yields CDR1 MNHNY and CDR2 SVGAGI (reference sequence). CDR3 sequence: CASSRLAGVYEQYF. Here the CDR3 DNA reads TGTGCCAGCAGTCGACTAGCGGGAGTCTACGAGCAGTACTTC.

Comments on this clone: Other DNA sequences in the sample encode the same CDR3. The genes are TRBV2 and TRBJ2-7, with TRBD2 matching over 7 bases. The CDR3 length is 12 residues. V was clipped by 6 bases and J by 2 bases; unmatched bases: 1. Germline CDR1 is SNHLY and CDR2 is FYNNEI. The CDR3 sequence: CASRGGTYEQYF. The CDR3, as DNA: TGTGCCAGCAGGGGGGGGACCTACGAGCAGTACTTC.

V gene TRBV6-5 combines with J gene TRBJ2-7, with 7 bases aligning to TRBD2. The CDR3 runs 15 residues. The germline CDR1 and CDR2 sequences are MNHEY and SVGAGI. The ends lost 0 bases at V and 2 bases at J; junction bases unmatched: 4. The CDR3 sequence: CASSYSGTTTYEQYF. The CDR3 DNA sequence: TGTGCCAGCAGTTACTCCGGGACTACGACCTACGAGCAGTACTTC.

As DNA, the CDR3 is TGTGCCAGCTCCCGCATTGGGCCGGGACAGGGGGCTCGGGAGACCCAGTACTTC. Residues: CASSRIGPGQGARETQYF. This sequence joins TRBV18 and TRBJ2-5, with 12 bases identical to TRBD1. The germline V gene has CDR1 KGHSH and CDR2 LQKENI. The CDR3 runs to 18 residues. The ends lost 6 bases at V and 5 bases at J; junction bases unmatched: 16. Variable domain in full (rest from reference TRBV18 and TRBJ2-5): NAGVMQNPRHLVRRRGQEARLRCSPMKGHSHVYWYRQLPEEGLKFMVYLQKENIIDESGMPKERFSAEFPKEGPSILRIQQVVRGDSAAYFCASSRIGPGQGARETQYFGPGTRLLVL.

This clone was picked up a small number of times. The genes are TRBV4-2 and TRBJ1-3, with TRBD1 identical over 8 bases. V was pared by 5 bases and J by 0 bases, with 3 bases of the junction left unmatched. The CDR3 runs 15 residues. Germline V lookup: CDR1 LGHNA, CDR2 YNFKEQ. The CDR3 protein is CASSRDRGSGNTIYF. CDR3 DNA: TGTGCCAGCAGCAGAGACAGGGGCTCTGGAAACACCATATATTTT.

The V and J genes are TRBV14 and TRBJ2-5, with D possibly being TRBD1 (6 bases). The CDR3 spans 17 residues. The ends were cut back, 3 bases at V and 4 bases at J, with 21 bases in the middle. CDR1 and CDR2 from the germline V gene are SGHDN and FVKESK. As DNA, the CDR3 is TGTGCCAGCAGCCACCGCCCTGGACAGCCCCTTGGAGAGACCCAGTACTTC. Its protein is CASSHRPGQPLGETQYF.

The rearrangement joins TRBV6-6 to TRBJ2-2; TRBD1 matches 8 bases. Germline values: CDR1 MNHNY, CDR2 SVGAGI (reference sequence). V trimming: 7 bases; J trimming: 3 bases; junction bases outside the gene matches: 7. This CDR3 has 15 residues. CDR3 amino acids: CASTRTGRDTGELFF. In DNA, the CDR3 is TGTGCCAGCACCCGGACAGGGCGCGACACCGGGGAGCTGTTTTTT.

This chain links TRBV10-3 with TRBJ2-3; 11 nucleotides agree with TRBD2. V lost 2 bases, J lost 3 bases, and 13 bases stayed unmatched. This CDR3 has 19 amino acids. In germline, CDR1 is ENHRY, CDR2 SYGVKD. CDR3 sequence reads: CAISEVELAGEEFTDTQYF. The CDR3 DNA follows: TGTGCCATCAGTGAGGTAGAACTAGCGGGAGAGGAATTTACAGATACGCAGTATTTT.

To note about this clone: This CDR3 is also generated by other DNA sequences in the sample. The rearrangement joins TRBV27 to TRBJ2-3; no clear D. The CDR3 has 12 amino acids. Looked up from germline, CDR1 is MNHEY and CDR2 is SMNVEV (reference sequence). V was clipped by 6 bases and J by 5 bases, with 9 bases between them. The CDR3 coding sequence is TGTGCCAGCAGCCCTCGAGGAGATACGCAGTATTTT. Translating it yields CASSPRGDTQYF.

This clone was observed once. This rearrangement joins TRBV11-2 to TRBJ1-6; D is ambiguous. The CDR3 spans 13 residues. Germline V gives CDR1 SGHAT, CDR2 FQNNGV. V was cut by 6 bases and J by 10 bases, with 13 bases left in between. In DNA form, the CDR3 reads TGTGCCAGCAGGGCTCTTCAGACATCACCCCTCCACTTT. Protein: CASRALQTSPLHF.

The rearrangement joins TRBV16 to TRBJ2-7; 9 bases map to TRBD1. J was trimmed by 5 bases and V by 3 bases; bases with no gene match: 8. The CDR3 covers 15 residues. Germline V gene sequence: CDR1 KGHSY, CDR2 FQNENV. CDR3: CASSHTQGAGNEQYF. For the CDR3, the DNA is TGTGCCAGCAGCCACACACAGGGGGCTGGCAACGAGCAGTACTTC.

The CDR3 loop reads CASSLAGRVGGGETQYF. The CDR3 region has the DNA TGTGCCAGCAGCTTGGCGGGCAGGGTTGGAGGAGGGGAGACCCAGTACTTC. This chain connects TRBV5-8 to TRBJ2-5; maybe TRBD2 (6 bases). V shed 0 bases and J shed 5 bases, with 20 bases lying between them. Germline V gene data show CDR1 as SGHTS and CDR2 as YDEGEE. The CDR3 length is 17 residues.

Worth noting for this clone: This CDR3 fails to terminate in the conserved phenylalanine or tryptophan, so it likely reflects a read error. The CDR3 DNA sequence: TGTGCCAGCAGCTTAAAATTCAGCGGGAGTTACGAGCAGTACCTC. Translating it yields CASSLKFSGSYEQYL. This chain links TRBV7-9 with TRBJ2-7; 8 bases match TRBD2. Trimming took 2 bases from V and 4 from J; bases not matched to a gene: 7. The V gene's germline CDR1 is SEHNR and CDR2 FQNEAQ (reference sequence). The CDR3 covers 15 residues.

The CDR3 is CASSPPSASVPIEQYF. In nucleotides, the CDR3 is TGTGCCAGCTCACCACCGTCAGCCTCCGTCCCGATTGAGCAGTACTTC. The chain uses TRBV18 and TRBJ2-7; D unclear. Germline loops: CDR1 KGHSH, CDR2 LQKENI. The CDR3 loop spans 16 amino acids. The V end lost 0 bases, the J end lost 7 bases, and 19 bases lay between the germline ends.

The chain is built from TRBV10-3 and TRBJ1-6; TRBD1 is a possible D gene (5 bases). Germline CDR1 ENHRY, CDR2 SYGVKD. Trimming stripped 6 bases from V and 5 bases from J, with 5 bases between. This CDR3 is 12 amino acids long. CDR3 nucleotides: TGTGCCATCAGGGACAATAATTCACCCCTCCACTTT. This codes for CAIRDNNSPLHF.

This chain connects TRBV18 to TRBJ2-6, with D perhaps given as TRBD1 or TRBD2 (5 bases each). V was clipped by 2 bases and J by 2 bases, with 10 bases between them. CDR3 length equals 16 residues. Germline assignment: CDR1 KGHSH and CDR2 LQKENI. CDR3 sequence reads: CASSPGDLPGANVLTF. The CDR3, as DNA: TGTGCCAGCTCACCAGGGGACCTTCCTGGGGCCAACGTCCTGACTTTC.

The genes are TRBV14 and TRBJ2-2; D uncertain. With 0 bases removed from V and 3 bases from J, the gap between germline ends came to 11 bases. CDR1 is SGHDN and CDR2 is FVKESK in the germline V gene. This CDR3 region has 16 residues. The CDR3 here is CASSQERSSYTGELFF. CDR3 sequence (DNA): TGTGCCAGCAGCCAAGAACGATCGTCCTACACCGGGGAGCTGTTTTTT.

CDR3 region: CASSQGFGTDTQYF. The CDR3, as DNA: TGCGCCAGCAGCCAGGGTTTTGGCACAGATACGCAGTATTTT. The chain is built from TRBV4-1 and TRBJ2-3; no definite D call. V was cut by 3 bases and J by 1 base, with 8 bases left in between. Looked up from germline, CDR1 is MGHRA and CDR2 is YSYEKL. The CDR3 contains 14 residues.

This chain connects TRBV29-1 to TRBJ1-2, with 9 bases identical to TRBD1. With 6 bases clipped from V and 3 bases from J, the junction kept 8 bases outside the gene matches. This CDR3 is built from 14 residues. The germline CDR1 and CDR2 sequences are SQVTM and ANQGSEA. CDR3 in DNA: TGCAGCGTACGGAGGGACAGGGCGTACTATGGCTACACCTTC. Translating it yields CSVRRDRAYYGYTF.

The chain uses TRBV19 and TRBJ2-7; the match to TRBD2 covers 7 bases. The junction had 6 bases not matched to a gene; V was cut back by 5 bases and J by 2 bases. This CDR3 comprises 14 residues. Germline V CDR1 and CDR2: LNHDA, SQIVND (reference sequence). CDR3 in amino acids: CASSPSSGAYEQYF. The CDR3 nucleotides read TGTGCCAGTAGTCCATCTAGCGGAGCCTACGAGCAGTACTTC.